The rows below give T cell receptor beta chains drawn from one sample of a study of T cell changes during pregnancy in multiple sclerosis. Here immunoSEQ multiplex PCR was the method, and the copy in TCRdb shows in-frame clones only, minus some. The sample consists of 45,000 to 55,000 clones, 80% to 95% of them appearing once. The sequences come from peripheral blood, collected in the third trimester of pregnancy. The receptors originated from a female donor with multiple sclerosis, enrolled in a pregnancy study. Both conserved end residues are part of each CDR3. D genes are given only for firm matches. Clone sizes are given selectively: once, few, many, or a class where the clone is expanded.

J | V | size | D | DNA | CDR3
TRBJ2-6 | TRBV11-2 | NA | NA | TGTGCCAGCAGCCATGGAACAGGATCTGGGGCCAACGTCCTGACTTTC | CASSHGTGSGANVLTF
TRBJ1-5 | TRBV12-1 | NA | NA | TGTGCCAGCATGAGGAGAATCAGGGGTTTATGGCAGCCCCAGCATTTT | CASMRRIRGLWQPQHF
TRBJ1-2 | TRBV9 | NA | TRBD1 | TGTGCCAGCAGCGCAGGGGGCGAGAATGGTGGCTACACCTTC | CASSAGGENGGYTF
TRBJ2-1 | TRBV4-1 | NA | NA | TGCGCCAGCAGCCAAGCTACCCTCGGGGATGAGCAGTTCTTC | CASSQATLGDEQFF
TRBJ2-4 | TRBV7-2 | NA | TRBD2 | TGTGCCAGCAGCTCCGGGACTAGCGTCGCCAAAAACATTCAGTACTTC | CASSSGTSVAKNIQYF
TRBJ2-7 | TRBV5-6 | NA | NA | TGTGCCAGCAGCTCCAGGGTGGGGCAGGGAATTCGGGAGCAGTACTTC | CASSSRVGQGIREQYF
TRBJ2-5 | TRBV2 | NA | TRBD2 | TGTGCCAGCAGGGGGGGAGGGACGGGTGGGGAGACCCAGTACTTC | CASRGGGTGGETQYF
TRBJ1-2 | TRBV18 | NA | TRBD1 | TGTGCCAGCTCACCCAGCGGGACAGGGGATGGCTACACCTTC | CASSPSGTGDGYTF
TRBJ2-7 | TRBV27 | NA | NA | TGTGCCAGCAGTTGGACAGGCGGAGGGATCTACGAGCAGTACTTC | CASSWTGGGIYEQYF
TRBJ2-7 | TRBV4-1 | NA | NA | TGCGCCAGCAGCCAAGATCAGCGGCGGGTCTACGAGCAGTACTTC | CASSQDQRRVYEQYF
TRBJ1-5 | TRBV19 | NA | NA | TGTGCCAGTAGTATGGTCCCCGGCGGGAATCAGCCCCAGCATTTT | CASSMVPGGNQPQHF
TRBJ2-3 | TRBV11-3 | NA | TRBD2 | TGTGCCAGCAGCTCCCGGACTAGCGGGACAGACACAGATACGCAGTATTTT | CASSSRTSGTDTDTQYF
TRBJ2-7 | TRBV4-1 | NA | NA | TGCGCCAGCAGCCATTCCGGTGGCGGAGCCTACGAGCAGTACTTC | CASSHSGGGAYEQYF
TRBJ1-4 | TRBV7-6 | NA | NA | TGTGCCAGCAGCTTAGAAGTACTTGCAACTAATGAAAAACTGTTTTTT | CASSLEVLATNEKLFF
TRBJ1-1 | TRBV21-1 | NA | NA | TGTGCCAGCAGCAAGCGGACTGAAGCTTTCTTT | CASSKRTEAFF
TRBJ2-3 | TRBV5-6 | NA | NA | TGTGCCAGCAGCCCCACAGGCACAGATACGCAGTATTTT | CASSPTGTDTQYF
TRBJ2-2 | TRBV27 | few | TRBD1 | TGTGCCAGCAGATCTTGGACAGGGAACACCGGGGAGCTGTTTTTT | CASRSWTGNTGELFF
TRBJ2-1 | TRBV6-1 | NA | TRBD2 | TGTGCCAGCAGTGAGACTAGCGGGAGCCCCTACAATGAGCAGTTCTTC | CASSETSGSPYNEQFF
TRBJ2-1 | TRBV11-2 | NA | TRBD2 | TGTGCCAGCAGCTTCTATAGCGGGAAGGGTGAGCAGTTCTTC | CASSFYSGKGEQFF
TRBJ2-7 | TRBV9 | NA | NA | TGTGCCAGCAGCCTGTCAGTGGCTAGCTCCTACGAGCAGTACTTC | CASSLSVASSYEQYF
TRBJ2-2 | TRBV11-2 | NA | NA | TGTGCCAGCAGCTTGGGGCTAGTGGGCGGGGAGCTGTTTTTT | CASSLGLVGGELFF
TRBJ2-1 | TRBV27 | NA | TRBD1 | TGTGCCAGCAGTTGGGGACAGTACAATGAGCAGTTCTTC | CASSWGQYNEQFF
TRBJ2-1 | TRBV27 | NA | TRBD2 | TGTGCCAGCAGCACCGCTGGGGGAGGGCCGTACAATGAGCAGTTCTTC | CASSTAGGGPYNEQFF
TRBJ2-2 | TRBV7-2 | once | NA | TGTGCCGCCCGGTTGGCGGCTCACACCGGGGAGCTGTTTTTT | CAARLAAHTGELFF